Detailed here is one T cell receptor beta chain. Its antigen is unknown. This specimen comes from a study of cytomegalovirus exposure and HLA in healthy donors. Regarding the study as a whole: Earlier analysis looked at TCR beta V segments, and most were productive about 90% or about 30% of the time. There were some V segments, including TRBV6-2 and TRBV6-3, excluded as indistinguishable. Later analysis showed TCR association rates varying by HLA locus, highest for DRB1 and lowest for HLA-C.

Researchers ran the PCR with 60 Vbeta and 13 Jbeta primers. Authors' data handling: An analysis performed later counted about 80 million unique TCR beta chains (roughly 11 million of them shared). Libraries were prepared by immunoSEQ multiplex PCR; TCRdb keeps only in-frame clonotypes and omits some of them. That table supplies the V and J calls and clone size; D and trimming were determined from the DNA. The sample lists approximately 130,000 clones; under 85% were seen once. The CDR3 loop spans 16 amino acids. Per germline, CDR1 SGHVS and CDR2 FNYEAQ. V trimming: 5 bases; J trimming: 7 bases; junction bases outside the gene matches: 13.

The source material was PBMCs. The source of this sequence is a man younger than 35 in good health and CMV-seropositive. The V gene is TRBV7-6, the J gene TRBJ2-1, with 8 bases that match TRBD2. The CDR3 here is CASSPAGGRSVNEQFF. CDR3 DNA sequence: TGTGCCAGCAGCCCAGCTGGCGGGAGGTCGGTAAATGAGCAGTTCTTC. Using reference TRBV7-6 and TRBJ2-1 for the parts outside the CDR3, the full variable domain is GAGVSQSPRYKVTKRGQDVALRCDPISGHVSLYWYRQALGQGPEFLTYFNYEAQQDKSGLPNDRFSAERPEGSISTLTIQRTEQRDSAMYRCASSPAGGRSVNEQFFGPGTRLTVL.